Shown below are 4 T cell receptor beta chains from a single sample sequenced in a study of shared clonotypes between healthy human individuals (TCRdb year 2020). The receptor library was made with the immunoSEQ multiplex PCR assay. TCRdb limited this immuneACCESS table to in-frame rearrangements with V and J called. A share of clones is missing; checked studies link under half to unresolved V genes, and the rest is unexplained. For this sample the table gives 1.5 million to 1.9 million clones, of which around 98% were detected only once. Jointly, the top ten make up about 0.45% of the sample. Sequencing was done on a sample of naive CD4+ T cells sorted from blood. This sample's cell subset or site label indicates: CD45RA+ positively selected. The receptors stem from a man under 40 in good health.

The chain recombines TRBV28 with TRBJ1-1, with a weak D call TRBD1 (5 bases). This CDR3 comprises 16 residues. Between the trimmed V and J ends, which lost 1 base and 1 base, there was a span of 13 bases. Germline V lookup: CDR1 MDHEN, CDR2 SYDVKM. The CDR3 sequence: CASSLLPGKGNTEAFF. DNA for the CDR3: TGTGCCAGCAGTTTATTGCCAGGGAAGGGGAACACTGAAGCTTTCTTT.

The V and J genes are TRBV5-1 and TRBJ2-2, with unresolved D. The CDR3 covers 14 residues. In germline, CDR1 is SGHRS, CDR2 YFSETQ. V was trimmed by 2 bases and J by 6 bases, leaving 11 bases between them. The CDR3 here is CASSLGSRAGELFF. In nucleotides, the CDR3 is TGCGCCAGCAGCTTAGGCTCCCGGGCCGGGGAGCTGTTTTTT.

In DNA, the CDR3 is TGTGCCAGCAGCTCGATTGGACCGTTGAACACTGAAGCTTTCTTT. Encoded protein: CASSSIGPLNTEAFF. This rearrangement joins TRBV5-4 to TRBJ1-1; D remains unclear. Germline CDR1 SGHNT, CDR2 YYREEE (reference sequence). With 3 bases removed from V and 0 bases from J, the gap between germline ends came to 12 bases. There are 15 residues in the CDR3.

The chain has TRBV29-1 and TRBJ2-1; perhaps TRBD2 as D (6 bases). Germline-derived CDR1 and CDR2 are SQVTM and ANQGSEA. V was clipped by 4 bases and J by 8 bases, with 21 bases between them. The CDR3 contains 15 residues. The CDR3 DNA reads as TGCAGCGTTGTTAGGGACTCCGAGACTTTCTATGAGCAGTTCTTC. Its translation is CSVVRDSETFYEQFF.